This T cell receptor (beta chain) was identified in a study of CD8+CD57+ T cells in acquired aplastic anemia (dated by TCRdb to the late 2010s). Concerning the study at large: Extracted DNA from sorted CD4+ and CD8+ cells averaged approximately 3 ug, ranging from roughly 0.19 to 27.4 ug.

This clonotype was seen ten or more times. Which antigen it targets is not known. No much larger clone exists at a distance of one base, and base qualities are not known. Profiling of TCR beta VDJ combinations and CDR3 sequences used genomic DNA as the template. An Illumina HiSeq 2000 was used for TCR repertoire sequencing. Regarding the original processing steps: TRBV/TRBJ rearrangement plots, CDR3 size and DJ length profiles, and Simpson's diversity index were used to evaluate the repertoires. The immunodominant clone was defined as the most abundant DNA sequence in deep sequencing data. CDR3 amino acid sequences were checked for sharing across subjects and were also compared against the VDJdb database and published repertoires. TCRdb reanalyzed the raw reads on its own, using fastp at Q25 for trimming and MiXCR for clone calling, and kept in-frame beta chains. All rows with the same CDR3 protein become a single entry with the most common DNA and genes. It is TCRdb's table, rather than the study itself, that gives the V and J calls and clone size. Here the sample has roughly 180,000 distinct CDR3 sequences; about 64% occur a single time. 40% to 55% of the sample rests with the top ten.

What the authors observed across the whole study: Roughly 30 CD8+ CDR3 sequences were shared between patients and controls but appeared highly expressed in patients and within their immunodominant clones. CD8+ Simpson's diversity did not differ significantly between patients and healthy controls (P=0.060).

In this study, sorted CD4+ and CD8+ T cells from the blood of healthy subjects and of severe aplastic anemia patients had their TCR repertoires deep-sequenced. Ficoll-Paque density gradient centrifugation was used to isolate peripheral blood mononuclear cells. Before DNA was extracted, CD4+ and CD8+ T cells were sorted using either FACS or magnetic beads. The germline V gene encodes CDR1 SGHAT and CDR2 FQNNGV. V is clipped by 0 bases and J by 8 bases, and the sequence between their germline boundaries is 16 bases long. Reading from cysteine to phenylalanine, the CDR3 counts 15 amino acids. CDR3 DNA only is kept here, 45 bases in frame from base 1.

The sequenced sample consisted of sorted CD4+, CD8+, or CD8+CD57+ T cells (not recorded which) from PBMCs. This receptor was obtained from a human donor with severe aplastic anemia or a healthy control (not recorded which). The chain was built from TRBV11-2 and TRBJ1-2; perhaps TRBD1 is the D gene, with 5 bases matching. CDR3 region: CASSLDYGGGSGYTF. The nucleotides are TGTGCCAGCAGCTTAGATTACGGGGGAGGGAGCGGCTACACCTTC. Joined to the reference TRBV11-2 and TRBJ1-2 proteins, this CDR3 gives the full variable domain: EAGVAQSPRYKIIEKRQSVAFWCNPISGHATLYWYQQILGQGPKLLIQFQNNGVVDDSQLPKDRFSAERLKGVDSTLKIQPAKLEDSAVYLCASSLDYGGGSGYTFGSGTRLTVV.